The 10 T cell receptor beta chains listed next were all sequenced from one sample in a study of blood T cell repertoires in COVID-19. This table comes from immunoSEQ multiplex PCR, and its TCRdb copy is limited to in-frame clones, with some not included. The table includes approximately 260,000 clones, about 85% detected once. The sequenced sample was PBMCs or T cells enriched from blood (not recorded which). Receptor source: a woman aged 45-60 years who had been exposed to COVID-19.

The gene calls are TRBV6-1 and TRBJ2-7; unclear D gene. V lost 2 bases and J lost 5, with 10 bases in between. The CDR3 is 13 amino acids. CDR1 and CDR2 (germline): MNHNS, SASEGT. The CDR3 DNA reads TGTGCCAGCAGTGAAATCCTAGTCGACGAGCAGTACTTC. Its protein product is CASSEILVDEQYF.

This chain uses TRBV12-5 with TRBJ2-2; weak D call: TRBD1 (5 bases). CDR1 and CDR2 (germline): LGHNT, FRNRAP. The germline V and J ends were trimmed by 1 base and 6 bases, with 9 bases remaining between them. The CDR3 has 14 amino acids. As DNA, the CDR3 is TGTGCTAGTGGTTTGGCCCAGGGCTCCGGGGAGCTGTTTTTT. Its protein is CASGLAQGSGELFF.

The V gene is TRBV9, the J gene TRBJ2-2, with D uncertain. Germline V CDR1 and CDR2: SGDLS, YYNGEE. This CDR3 contains 15 residues. V was cut by 2 bases and J by 0 bases, with 8 bases left in between. The chain's CDR3 is CASSVHPANTGELFF. In nucleotides, the CDR3 is TGTGCCAGCAGCGTGCACCCGGCGAACACCGGGGAGCTGTTTTTT. Combining the CDR3 with reference TRBV9 and TRBJ2-2 gives the whole variable domain DSGVTQTPKHLITATGQRVTLRCSPRSGDLSVYWYQQSLDQGLQFLIQYYNGEERAKGNILERFSAQQFPDLHSELNLSSLELGDSALYFCASSVHPANTGELFFGEGSRLTVL.

There are a few counts of this clone. The chain carries TRBV18 and TRBJ1-1, with 8 bases fitting TRBD1. Germline V gene lookup returns CDR1 KGHSH and CDR2 LQKENI. Trimming at V came to 3 bases and at J to 3 bases, leaving 6 bases not matched to a gene. This CDR3 has 15 amino acids. The CDR3 here is CASSPLGQGYTEAFF. In nucleotides, the CDR3 is TGTGCCAGCTCACCCTTAGGACAGGGTTACACTGAAGCTTTCTTT.

The chain employs TRBV3-1 (or the pseudogene TRBV3-2) and TRBJ2-7; weak D call: TRBD2 (7 bases). V was cut by 1 base and J by 6 bases, with 10 bases left in between. This CDR3 is built from 13 residues. Germline V gives CDR1 LGHDT, CDR2 YNNKEL (reference sequence). CDR3 coding DNA: TGTGCCAGCAGCCAAGTAAGGGGGGGCGAGCAGTACTTC. As protein: CASSQVRGGEQYF.

The chain combines TRBV29-1 with TRBJ2-3; a weak D match, TRBD1 (5 bases). There are 12 residues in the CDR3. V lost 6 bases and J 6 bases, leaving 13 bases between the germline ends. Germline V CDR1 and CDR2: SQVTM, ANQGSEA. CDR3 residues: CSVRVPQDTQYF. The CDR3 DNA sequence: TGCAGCGTCAGGGTTCCCCAGGATACGCAGTATTTT.

The chain links TRBV5-4 to TRBJ2-3; 11 nucleotides align to TRBD2. With 4 bases clipped from V and 2 bases from J, the junction kept 9 bases outside the gene matches. Germline-derived CDR1 and CDR2 are SGHNT and YYREEE (reference sequence). CDR3 length equals 17 residues. CDR3 sequence reads: CASSPGVAGGTTDTQYF. CDR3 bases: TGTGCCAGCAGCCCCGGGGTAGCGGGGGGGACCACAGATACGCAGTATTTT.

The chain uses TRBV9 and TRBJ2-3; possibly TRBD1 for D (5 bases). Germline V lookup: CDR1 SGDLS, CDR2 YYNGEE. V was clipped by 0 bases and J by 2 bases, with 10 bases between them. CDR3 size: 15 residues. CDR3 DNA sequence: TGTGCCAGCAGCGTAGGTCAGGGCTACACAGATACGCAGTATTTT. This translates into CASSVGQGYTDTQYF.

This clone came up once. The rearrangement joins TRBV30 to TRBJ1-2; 9 positions match TRBD1. Trimming cost V 3 bases and J 6 bases; bases outside gene matches: 5. The germline gives CDR1 GTSNPN, CDR2 SVGIG (reference sequence). The CDR3 sequence is 13 residues long. The CDR3 coding sequence is TGTGCCTGGAGGGGGGACAGGGTGAATGGCTACACCTTC. This sequence encodes CAWRGDRVNGYTF. The variable domain in full, with the rest retrieved from reference TRBV30 and TRBJ1-2, is SQTIHQWPATLVQPVGSPLSLECTVEGTSNPNLYWYRQAAGRGLQLLFYSVGIGQISSEVPQNLSASRPQDRQFILSSKKLLLSDSGFYLCAWRGDRVNGYTFGSGTRLTVV.

V usage is TRBV20-1 and J usage is TRBJ1-6; 7 nucleotides agree with TRBD1. Germline V gives CDR1 DFQATT, CDR2 SNEGSKA (reference sequence). V was pared by 3 bases and J by 7 bases, with 6 bases of the junction left unmatched. The CDR3 consists of 14 residues. The CDR3 DNA reads as TGCAGTGCTAGTCCGGGGACAGCCAATTCACCCCTCCACTTT. Translated: CSASPGTANSPLHF.